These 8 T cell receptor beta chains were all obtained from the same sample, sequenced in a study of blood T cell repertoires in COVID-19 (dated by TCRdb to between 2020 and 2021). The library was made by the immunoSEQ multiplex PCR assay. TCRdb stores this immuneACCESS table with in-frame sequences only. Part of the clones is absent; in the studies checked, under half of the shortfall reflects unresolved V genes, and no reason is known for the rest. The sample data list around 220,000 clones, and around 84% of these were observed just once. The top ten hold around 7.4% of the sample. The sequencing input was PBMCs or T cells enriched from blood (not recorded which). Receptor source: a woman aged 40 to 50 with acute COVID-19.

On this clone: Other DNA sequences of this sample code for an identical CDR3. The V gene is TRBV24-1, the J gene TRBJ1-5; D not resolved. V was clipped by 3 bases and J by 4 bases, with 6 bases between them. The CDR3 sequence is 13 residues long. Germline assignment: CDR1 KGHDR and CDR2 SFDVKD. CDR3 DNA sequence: TGTGCCACCAGTGATAGCGGGAATCAGCCCCAGCATTTT. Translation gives CATSDSGNQPQHF.

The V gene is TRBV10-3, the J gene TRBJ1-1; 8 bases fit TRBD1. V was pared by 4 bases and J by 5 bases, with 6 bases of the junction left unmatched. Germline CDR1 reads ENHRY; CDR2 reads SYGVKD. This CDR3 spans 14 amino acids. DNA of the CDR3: TGTGCCATCAGTGGCGGACAGGGTCCGACTGAAGCTTTCTTT. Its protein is CAISGGQGPTEAFF.

The DNA for the CDR3 is TGTGCCAGCAGCCAGCGACAGGGAACGAACACTGAAGCTTTCTTT. Amino acids: CASSQRQGTNTEAFF. The chain joins TRBV7-3 to TRBJ1-1; 7 nucleotides match TRBD1. Trimming took 5 bases from V and 1 from J; bases not matched to a gene: 7. The CDR3 is 15 amino acids. Germline V gene data show CDR1 as SGHTA and CDR2 as FQGTGA. Drawing the rest from reference TRBV7-3 and TRBJ1-1, the complete variable domain is GAGVSQTPSNKVTEKGKYVELRCDPISGHTALYWYRQSLGQGPEFLIYFQGTGAADDSGLPNDRFFAVRPEGSVSTLKIQRTERGDSAVYLCASSQRQGTNTEAFFGQGTRLTVV.

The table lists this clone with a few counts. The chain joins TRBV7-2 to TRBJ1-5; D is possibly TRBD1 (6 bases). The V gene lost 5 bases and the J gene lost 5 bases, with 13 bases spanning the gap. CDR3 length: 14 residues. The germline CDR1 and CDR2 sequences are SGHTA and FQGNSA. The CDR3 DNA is TGTGCCAGCAGCCACAGGGTGGAAGATCAGCCCCAGCATTTT. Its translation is CASSHRVEDQPQHF.

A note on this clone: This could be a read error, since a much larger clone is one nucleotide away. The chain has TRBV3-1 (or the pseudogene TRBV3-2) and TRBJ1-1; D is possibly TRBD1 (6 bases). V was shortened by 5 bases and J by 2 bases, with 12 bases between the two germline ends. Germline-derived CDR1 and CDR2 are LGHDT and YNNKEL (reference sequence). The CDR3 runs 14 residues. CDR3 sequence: CASSLSTGNTEAFF. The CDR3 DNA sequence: TGTGCCAGCAGCTTATCGACAGGTAACACTGAAGCTTTCTTT.

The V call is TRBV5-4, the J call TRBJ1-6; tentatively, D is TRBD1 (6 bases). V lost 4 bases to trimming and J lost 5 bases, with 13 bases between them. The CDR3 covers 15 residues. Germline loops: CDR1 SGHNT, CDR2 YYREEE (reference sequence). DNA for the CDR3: TGTGCCAGCAGCCCCAGGGGATCGAATAATTCACCCCTCCACTTT. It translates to CASSPRGSNNSPLHF.

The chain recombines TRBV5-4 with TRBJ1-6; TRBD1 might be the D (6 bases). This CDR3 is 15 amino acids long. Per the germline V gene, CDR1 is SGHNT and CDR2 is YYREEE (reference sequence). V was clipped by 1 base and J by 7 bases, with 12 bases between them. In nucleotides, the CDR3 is TGTGCCAGCAGCTTGCCCGCAGGGGAAAATTCACCCCTCCACTTT. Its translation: CASSLPAGENSPLHF.

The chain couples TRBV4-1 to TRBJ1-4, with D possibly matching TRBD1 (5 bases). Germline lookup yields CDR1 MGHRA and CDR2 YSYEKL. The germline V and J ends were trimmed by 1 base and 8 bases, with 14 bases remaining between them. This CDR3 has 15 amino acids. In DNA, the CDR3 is TGCGCCAGCAGCCAAGTGAAAGGGGTCGGAGAAAAACTGTTTTTT. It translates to CASSQVKGVGEKLFF.